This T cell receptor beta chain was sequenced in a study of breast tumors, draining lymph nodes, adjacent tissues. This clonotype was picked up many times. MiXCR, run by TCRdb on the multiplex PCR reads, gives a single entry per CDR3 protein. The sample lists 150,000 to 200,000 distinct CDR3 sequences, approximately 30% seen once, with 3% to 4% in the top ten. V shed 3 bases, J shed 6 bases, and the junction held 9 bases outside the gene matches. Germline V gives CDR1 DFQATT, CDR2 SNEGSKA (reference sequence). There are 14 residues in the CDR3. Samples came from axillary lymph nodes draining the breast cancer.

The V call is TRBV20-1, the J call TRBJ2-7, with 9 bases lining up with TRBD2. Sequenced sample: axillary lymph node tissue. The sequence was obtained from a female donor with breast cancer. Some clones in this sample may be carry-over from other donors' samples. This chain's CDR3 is CSAREASGTGEQYF. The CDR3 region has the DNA TGCAGTGCTAGGGAGGCTAGCGGGACCGGCGAGCAGTACTTC.